This T cell receptor (beta chain) comes out of a study of T cells in Graves' hyperthyroidism and ophthalmopathy. The CDR3 contains 17 residues. Looked up from germline, CDR1 is SGHTA and CDR2 is FQGNSA. V was shortened by 3 bases and J by 1 base, with 18 bases between the two germline ends. Comment on this clonotype: No antigen is known for it. With a much larger clone just one base away, this may be a read error. Given the absence of the conserved phenylalanine or tryptophan at the CDR3 end, a read error is likely.

General study results and limits: Ophthalmopathy was identified by the model a median around 6.3 months ahead of onset.

The CDR3 regions of TCR beta were amplified from RNA transcripts. First-round RT-PCR targeting the TCR CDR3 was performed with the HTBI primer set. TCRdb re-derived calls from the multiplex PCR reads in MiXCR, one entry per CDR3 protein. The table records roughly 570,000 distinct CDR3 sequences, about half of them present only once. V and J are TRBV7-2 and TRBJ1-1, with D possibly matching TRBD1 (5 bases). The sequence derives from a woman younger than 35 with Graves' hyperthyroidism. The sample was peripheral blood or thyroid tissue (not recorded which). The CDR3 DNA sequence: TGTGCCAGCAGCTTGAGGAGGGGCTCGGGGTGGAACACTGAAGCTTTCGTT. Translating gives CASSLRRGSGWNTEAFV.